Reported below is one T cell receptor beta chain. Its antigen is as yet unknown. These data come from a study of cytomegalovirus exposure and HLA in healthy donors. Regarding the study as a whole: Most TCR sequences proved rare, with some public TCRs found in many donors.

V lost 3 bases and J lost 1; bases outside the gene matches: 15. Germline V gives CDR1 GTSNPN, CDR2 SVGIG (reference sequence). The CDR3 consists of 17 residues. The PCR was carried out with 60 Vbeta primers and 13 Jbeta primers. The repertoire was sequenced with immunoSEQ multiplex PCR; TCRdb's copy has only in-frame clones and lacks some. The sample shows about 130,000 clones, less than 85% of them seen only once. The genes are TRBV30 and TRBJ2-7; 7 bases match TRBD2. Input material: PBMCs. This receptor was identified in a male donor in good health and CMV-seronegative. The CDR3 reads CAWSATRGGRGSYEQYF. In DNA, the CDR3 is TGTGCCTGGAGCGCTACCCGGGGCGGGAGAGGGTCCTACGAGCAGTACTTC.